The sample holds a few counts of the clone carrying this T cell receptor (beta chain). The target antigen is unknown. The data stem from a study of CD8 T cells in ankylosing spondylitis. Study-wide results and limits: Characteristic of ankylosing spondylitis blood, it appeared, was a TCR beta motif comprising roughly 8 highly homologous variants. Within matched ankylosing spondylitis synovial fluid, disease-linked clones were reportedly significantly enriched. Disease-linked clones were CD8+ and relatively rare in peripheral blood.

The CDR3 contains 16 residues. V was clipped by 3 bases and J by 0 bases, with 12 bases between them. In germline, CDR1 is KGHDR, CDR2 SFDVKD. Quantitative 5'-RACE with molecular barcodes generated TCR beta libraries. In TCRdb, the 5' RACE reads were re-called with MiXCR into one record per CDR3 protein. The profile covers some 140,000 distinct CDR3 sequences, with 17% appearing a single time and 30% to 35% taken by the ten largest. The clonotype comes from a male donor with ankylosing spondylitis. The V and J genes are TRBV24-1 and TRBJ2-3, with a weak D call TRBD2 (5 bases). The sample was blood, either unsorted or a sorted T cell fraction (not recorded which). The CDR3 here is CATSDQWTASTDTQYF. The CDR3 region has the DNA TGTGCCACCAGTGATCAATGGACTGCTAGCACAGATACGCAGTATTTT.